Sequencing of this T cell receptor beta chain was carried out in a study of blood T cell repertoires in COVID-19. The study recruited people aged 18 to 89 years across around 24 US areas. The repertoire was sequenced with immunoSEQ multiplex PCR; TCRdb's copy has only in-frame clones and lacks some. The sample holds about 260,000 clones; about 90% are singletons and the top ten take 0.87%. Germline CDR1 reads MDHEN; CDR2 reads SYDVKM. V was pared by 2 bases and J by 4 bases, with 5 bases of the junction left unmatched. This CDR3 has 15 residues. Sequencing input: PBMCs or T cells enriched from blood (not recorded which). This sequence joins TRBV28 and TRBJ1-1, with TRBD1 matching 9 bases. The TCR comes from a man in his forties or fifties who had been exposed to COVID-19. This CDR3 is CASSLTGGPVTEAFF. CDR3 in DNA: TGTGCCAGCAGTTTAACAGGGGGCCCTGTCACTGAAGCTTTCTTT.